These T cell receptor beta chains were read from a single sample in a study of OX40 agonist ivuxolimab in advanced cancers. Profiled with immunoSEQ multiplex PCR; TCRdb holds only in-frame clones, not every one. The table shows more than 80,000 clones, with 86% occurring only once. This material consisted of CD4+ or CD8+ T cells sorted from blood, taken in a trial of the OX40 agonist ivuxolimab. The receptors were sampled from an adult with an advanced solid tumor such as melanoma, head and neck, liver or kidney cancer. Both conserved end residues are part of each CDR3.

>TRBV5-1|TRBJ2-5
CASSLSSSLETQYF
>TRBV23-1|TRBJ2-1
CASSLPGQWVVNEQFF
>TRBV30|TRBJ1-3
CAWSVRGSGNTIYF
>TRBV27|TRBJ1-2
CASSPTEKGGGYTF
>TRBV5-1|TRBJ2-5
CASSLSASEQETQYF
>TRBV4-1|TRBJ1-1
CASSQPGQLKLNTEAFF
>TRBV11-2|TRBJ2-5
CASSMRGQETQYF
>TRBV5-1|TRBJ2-1
CASTRGSGRAYNEQFF
>TRBV5-4|TRBJ2-3
CASRGRQGTTDTQYF
>TRBV5-1|TRBJ2-3
CASSNHRDPLGTDTQYF
>TRBV6-1|TRBJ2-7
CASSELAGQGTYEQYF
>TRBV4-1|TRBJ2-7
CASSQDQRGTYEQYF
>TRBV28|TRBJ2-5
CASSLGAEGEETQYF
>TRBV5-1|TRBJ1-1
CASSLGTGNTEAFF
>TRBV18|TRBJ1-4
CASSLGQGTDYEKLFF
>TRBV11-2|TRBJ2-5
CASSLIRIEGGTEYF
>TRBV6-1|TRBJ1-6
CASSEHSSYNSPLHF
>TRBV4-2|TRBJ1-1
CASSRSTGMNTEAFF
>TRBV6-5|TRBJ2-5
CASRGRMSQETQYF
>TRBV6-6|TRBJ1-2
CASSGGTGTNYGYTF
>TRBV5-5|TRBJ2-2
CASSLVKVGAAGELFF
>TRBV27|TRBJ1-6
CASSNRREISPLHF
>TRBV28|TRBJ2-2
CASSITGISELFF
>TRBV19|TRBJ2-7
CASSIEPRGFGEQYF
>TRBV12-5|TRBJ2-2
CASGLWRVGLTGELFF
>TRBV2|TRBJ2-7
CASRSWYEQYF
>TRBV7-3|TRBJ2-1
CASSFGDPSYNEQFF